A selection of T cell receptor beta chains follows, all from one sample in a study of T cell responses to AZD1222 COVID-19 vaccine. The assay was immunoSEQ multiplex PCR, and TCRdb's table has in-frame clones only and misses some. The data show approximately 170,000 clones, roughly 88% seen once. Material: peripheral blood, obtained 28 days after the second AZD1222 dose. The receptors derive from an adult who received the AZD1222 COVID-19 vaccine. The CDR3 runs from the conserved cysteine through the conserved F or W. D genes are given only for firm matches. Not all rows give a size; the values are once, few, many and, for expanded clones, a class.

d_call | clone_size | j_call | v_call | cdr3_nt | cdr3_aa
TRBD2 | . | TRBJ2-5 | TRBV5-4 | TGTGCCAGCAGCTTGGGCCGGACTAGCGGGGGGGCGGGAGAGACCCAGTACTTC | CASSLGRTSGGAGETQYF
. | . | TRBJ2-1 | TRBV2 | TGTGCCAGCACCTCCCGGTCTTCCTGGGGCCAAGCTGAGCAGTTCTTC | CASTSRSSWGQAEQFF
. | . | TRBJ1-6 | TRBV5-1 | TGCGCCAGCAGCTTAATGGAGGTCTCCAACTATTTCAATTCACCCCTCCACTTT | CASSLMEVSNYFNSPLHF
. | . | TRBJ2-3 | TRBV29-1 | TGCAGCACCCGGGGTGGGGCAGATACGCAGTATTTT | CSTRGGADTQYF
. | . | TRBJ1-2 | TRBV6-2/TRBV6-3 | TGTGCCAGCAGTTACTCGAGCGGACGGAACTATGGCTACACCTTC | CASSYSSGRNYGYTF
. | . | TRBJ1-5 | TRBV28 | TGTGCCAGCAGAGTTAGCAATCAGCCCCAGCATTTT | CASRVSNQPQHF
TRBD2 | few | TRBJ2-5 | TRBV19 | TGTGCCAGTAGTATAGATCGAGCGGGGGTTGGGGAGACCCAGTACTTC | CASSIDRAGVGETQYF
. | . | TRBJ1-2 | TRBV2 | TGTGCCAGCCAGGCGGGGGGCCTTAACTATGGCTACACCTTC | CASQAGGLNYGYTF
. | . | TRBJ2-3 | TRBV7-5 | TGTGCCAGAAGCCCCCCATACAGGGACTCCACAGATACGCAGTATTTT | CARSPPYRDSTDTQYF
. | once | TRBJ2-2 | TRBV29-1 | TGCAGCGCAATTGTGGCGGGCGCGAACACCGGGGAGCTGTTTTTT | CSAIVAGANTGELFF
. | . | TRBJ2-7 | TRBV5-6 | TGTGCCAGCAGCAGGCGCCTCTACGAGCAGTACTTC | CASSRRLYEQYF
TRBD1 | . | TRBJ2-1 | TRBV5-4 | TGTGCCACCCGGACATCTTCCAGACAGGGTCCCTACAATGAGCAGTTCTTC | CATRTSSRQGPYNEQFF
. | . | TRBJ1-2 | TRBV5-4 | TGTGCCAGCAGCTTGGACGGCCTCTATGGCTACACCTTC | CASSLDGLYGYTF
. | . | TRBJ1-4 | TRBV5-8 | TGTGCCAGCAGCTTGGCTGGAGACTCTAATGAAAAACTGTTTTTT | CASSLAGDSNEKLFF
TRBD1 | . | TRBJ2-2 | TRBV15 | TGTGCCACCAGCAGAGAGTTAGATAGGGGGCGCGGGGAGCTGTTTTTT | CATSRELDRGRGELFF
TRBD1 | once | TRBJ2-7 | TRBV18 | TGTGCCAGCTCTACCGGCGGACAGGGGGCGAGGTCCTACGAGCAGTACTTC | CASSTGGQGARSYEQYF
. | . | TRBJ2-3 | TRBV5-4 | TGTGCCAGCAGCATCGACCGGAGAAGGGCCACAGATACGCAGTATTTT | CASSIDRRRATDTQYF
TRBD2 | . | TRBJ2-7 | TRBV28 | TGTGCCAGCAGGGCAGGGGCGGGGGGCGAGCAGTACTTC | CASRAGAGGEQYF
TRBD1 | . | TRBJ2-1 | TRBV7-6 | TGTGCCAGCAGCTCCGGGACAGGGGGTGGAAATGAGCAGTTCTTC | CASSSGTGGGNEQFF
. | . | TRBJ1-4 | TRBV30 | TGTGCCTCGGGGGGCAGGGCTAATGAAAAACTGTTTTTT | CASGGRANEKLFF
. | . | TRBJ2-7 | TRBV21-1 | TGTGCCAGCAGCACGCGACAGCCAGGGTACAGAACCTACGAGCAGTACTTC | CASSTRQPGYRTYEQYF
. | . | TRBJ1-3 | TRBV18 | TGTGCCAGCTCACCTTCGACGGGACGGAGCTCTGGAAACACCATATATTTT | CASSPSTGRSSGNTIYF
. | . | TRBJ1-5 | TRBV9 | TGTGCCAGCAGCGTAGGAGACATGAAAAGCAATCAGCCCCAGCATTTT | CASSVGDMKSNQPQHF
. | . | TRBJ2-2 | TRBV5-6 | TGTGCCAGCAGCTTGGCTACAACAGGTTCCACCGGGGAGCTGTTTTTT | CASSLATTGSTGELFF
. | . | TRBJ1-6 | TRBV5-4 | TGTGCCAGCAGCTTGGAGGCCCCAACGAGGGGTAATTCACCCCTCCACTTT | CASSLEAPTRGNSPLHF
. | . | TRBJ2-5 | TRBV11-3 | TGTGCCAGCAGCTTAGACCGGAGGCAAGAGACCCAGTACTTC | CASSLDRRQETQYF
. | . | TRBJ1-3 | TRBV9 | TGTGCCAGCAGCGTAGGAGGACGCTCCTCTGGAAACACCATATATTTT | CASSVGGRSSGNTIYF
. | . | TRBJ2-2 | TRBV9 | TGTGCCAGCAGCGGACTGCTGAACACCGGGGAGCTGTTTTTT | CASSGLLNTGELFF
. | . | TRBJ1-6 | TRBV18 | TGTGCCAGCTCACTGGGGGAGACGAATTCACCCCTCCACTTT | CASSLGETNSPLHF
. | . | TRBJ2-7 | TRBV28 | TGTGCCAGCAGTTTTACGAGGGTCGAGCAGTACTTC | CASSFTRVEQYF
. | . | TRBJ1-5 | TRBV6-1 | TGTGCCAGCAGTGAGTTGGGTGTCAATCAGCCCCAGCATTTT | CASSELGVNQPQHF
. | . | TRBJ1-2 | TRBV6-1 | TGTGCCAGCAGTGAGGGTACCGGATATGGCTACACCTTC | CASSEGTGYGYTF
. | . | TRBJ1-5 | TRBV3-1/TRBV3-2 | TGTGCCAGCAGCCAAATGACCGATCAGCCCCAGCATTTT | CASSQMTDQPQHF
. | once | TRBJ2-7 | TRBV19 | TGTGCCAGCCAAGACCCTCGAGGAGCCTACGAGCAGTACTTC | CASQDPRGAYEQYF
. | once | TRBJ2-7 | TRBV28 | TGTGCCTCCGAGGGAGCGGGTAATTACGAGCAGTACTTC | CASEGAGNYEQYF
. | few | TRBJ1-6 | TRBV3-1/TRBV3-2 | TGTGCCAGCAGCCAAGGATCGTTGGCCCTCCACTTT | CASSQGSLALHF
. | . | TRBJ2-6 | TRBV19 | TGTGCCAGTACCCCGGGAGCAGGGAAACACTCTGGGGCCAACGTCCTGACTTTC | CASTPGAGKHSGANVLTF
TRBD1 | . | TRBJ2-1 | TRBV5-1 | TGCGCCAGCAGCTTGAGACAGGGGGCGGATGAGCAGTTCTTC | CASSLRQGADEQFF
TRBD2 | . | TRBJ2-3 | TRBV3-1/TRBV3-2 | TGTGCCAGCAGCCAAGATACGGGACTAGGCACAGATACGCAGTATTTT | CASSQDTGLGTDTQYF
. | . | TRBJ1-6 | TRBV23-1 | TGCGCCAGCAGCCCACCAGCTCACAGACATAAACAGAGGGTTTCACCCCTCCACTTT | CASSPPAHRHKQRVSPLHF
TRBD1 | once | TRBJ2-5 | TRBV7-2 | TGTGCCAGCAGCTCGGGACAGGTGGGGTGGGAGACCCAGTACTTC | CASSSGQVGWETQYF